These T cell receptor beta chains were read from a single sample in a study of cytomegalovirus exposure and HLA in healthy donors. Assay used: immunoSEQ multiplex PCR; TCRdb lists only in-frame clones, some missing. The sample yields roughly 99,000 clones, around 74% seen once. Sequencing was performed on PBMCs. Every receptor here comes from a woman aged 40 to 50 in good health and CMV-seropositive. CDR3s include the opening cysteine and the closing phenylalanine or tryptophan. The D gene is left open where the match is weak. Some rows have no size entry. The others give once, few or many, or a class for an expanded clone.

CDR3nt,CDR3aa,d_gene,v_gene,abundance,j_gene
TGTGCCAGCAGCGTATACAGGGAATCCTACGAGCAGTACTTC,CASSVYRESYEQYF,.,TRBV7-2,.,TRBJ2-7
TGCAGCGTACAGCCACTAGCCAAAAACATTCAGTACTTC,CSVQPLAKNIQYF,.,TRBV29-1,.,TRBJ2-4
TGTGCCAGCAGCCCCGGACAGGGGGCGAAGACCCAGTACTTC,CASSPGQGAKTQYF,TRBD1,TRBV7-2,.,TRBJ2-5
TGCGCCAGCAGCCATACGGGGGGGAATTCCTACGAGCAGTACTTC,CASSHTGGNSYEQYF,TRBD2,TRBV4-1,.,TRBJ2-7
TGTGCCTGGAGTAGAGACAGGGGGGGCCACTATGGCTACACCTTC,CAWSRDRGGHYGYTF,TRBD1,TRBV30,once,TRBJ1-2
TGCGCCAGCAGCCAAGATGCAAGGACAGTCTATGGCTACACCTTC,CASSQDARTVYGYTF,.,TRBV4-1,.,TRBJ1-2
TGTGCCAGCAGCCCCGAACTAGCGGGGGGCAACAATGAGCAGTTCTTC,CASSPELAGGNNEQFF,TRBD2,TRBV4-2,once,TRBJ2-1
TGTGCCATCAGGGAGCGGGGGGGAGGAAATGAGCAGTTCTTC,CAIRERGGGNEQFF,TRBD2,TRBV10-3,.,TRBJ2-1
TGTGCCAGCGGGAGACAGGCGGGTGAAAAACTGTTTTTT,CASGRQAGEKLFF,.,TRBV6-5,.,TRBJ1-4
TGTGCCAGCAGTGCCTTGGGGGGGGCAGGCAATCAGCCCCAGCATTTT,CASSALGGAGNQPQHF,.,TRBV6-1,.,TRBJ1-5
TGCGCCAGCAGCTTGGAGGGCAGGGGCATAGAAGCTTTCTTT,CASSLEGRGIEAFF,.,TRBV5-1,.,TRBJ1-1
TGTGCCAGCAGCTTAAGAGCGGGGGTAGAGACCCAGTACTTC,CASSLRAGVETQYF,TRBD2,TRBV7-9,.,TRBJ2-5
TGCAGCGGGGGACAGCAAGAGACCCAGTACTTC,CSGGQQETQYF,TRBD1,TRBV29-1,.,TRBJ2-5
TGTGCCAGCAGTGAACATCAGAACACTGAAGCTTTCTTT,CASSEHQNTEAFF,.,TRBV6-1,few,TRBJ1-1
TGTGCCACCAGCAGAGATAATTCCAGGGCGACCGGGGAGCTGTTTTTT,CATSRDNSRATGELFF,.,TRBV15,few,TRBJ2-2
TGTGCCAGCAGCCCAGGGACAGGTAATCAGCCCCAGCATTTT,CASSPGTGNQPQHF,TRBD1,TRBV7-9,.,TRBJ1-5
TGTGCCAGCGCCCGGGGGGCTGGTTACACTGAAGCTTTCTTT,CASARGAGYTEAFF,.,TRBV2,.,TRBJ1-1
TGTGCCAGCAGACGCTACAGGGGAAGCTCCTACGAGCAGTACTTC,CASRRYRGSSYEQYF,TRBD1,TRBV6-5,.,TRBJ2-7
TGTGCCAGCGCCCCCCGGCAGGGAAGTGAGCAGTTCTTC,CASAPRQGSEQFF,.,TRBV18,once,TRBJ2-1
TGCGCCAGCAGCTTGGGCTATTTGGGGGGTAGAAGGAACACTGAAGCTTTCTTT,CASSLGYLGGRRNTEAFF,.,TRBV5-1,.,TRBJ1-1
TGTGCCAGCAGCGGACTCGCTAGCGGGGCACGGGAGCAGTTCTTC,CASSGLASGAREQFF,TRBD2,TRBV9,.,TRBJ2-1
TGTGCCAGCAAGCTGGGACAGGGGATGGGTTCACCCCTCCACTTT,CASKLGQGMGSPLHF,TRBD1,TRBV6-1,.,TRBJ1-6
TGTGCCAGTCAGGGGCAGGGGAGCTCCTACGAGCAGTACTTC,CASQGQGSSYEQYF,.,TRBV6-1,.,TRBJ2-7
TGTGCCAGCAGTGTTGACCAGGGGGGATTCTACAATGAGCAGTTCTTC,CASSVDQGGFYNEQFF,.,TRBV25-1,.,TRBJ2-1
TGCGCCAGCAGCTTCCAGGGGGGCACTGAAGCTTTCTTT,CASSFQGGTEAFF,TRBD1,TRBV5-1,.,TRBJ1-1
TGCGCCAGCAGTCAACGGTTCGGGGACACTGAAGCTTTCTTT,CASSQRFGDTEAFF,.,TRBV23-1,.,TRBJ1-1
TGTGCCAGTAGTATTCCGCGACAGCGAATGGGGAACACCGGGGAGCTGTTTTTT,CASSIPRQRMGNTGELFF,.,TRBV19,.,TRBJ2-2
TGTGCCTGGAGTTCCGACTTTATGGCTGAAGCTTTCTTT,CAWSSDFMAEAFF,.,TRBV30,.,TRBJ1-1
TGTGCCAGCAGCTTAGGCAGGGCAGGCGAGCAGTACTTC,CASSLGRAGEQYF,.,TRBV7-2,.,TRBJ2-7
TGTGCCAGCAGCCCGGCTGGGGGGGGCGCTATTTTCGATGAGCAGTTCTTC,CASSPAGGGAIFDEQFF,.,TRBV11-1,.,TRBJ2-1
TGTGCCAGCAGCTTGTCCGGGACAGTTACCGCAACTAATGAAAAACTGTTTTTT,CASSLSGTVTATNEKLFF,TRBD1,TRBV7-9,few,TRBJ1-4
TGCAGCGTCCCATCGGAGGGGAACACTGAAGCTTTCTTT,CSVPSEGNTEAFF,.,TRBV29-1,few,TRBJ1-1
TGCGCCAGCAGCGTAAATACGGGGGATCAGCCCCAGCATTTT,CASSVNTGDQPQHF,.,TRBV4-3,medium-sized,TRBJ1-5
TGCAGCGTTGAGGGCCAGGGCGGTGAAAAACTGTTTTTT,CSVEGQGGEKLFF,.,TRBV29-1,.,TRBJ1-4
TGTGCCAGCAGCTTAGGGGGACAGAGCTATGGCTACACCTTC,CASSLGGQSYGYTF,TRBD1,TRBV7-2,.,TRBJ1-2
TGTGCCAGCAGCCATCGAGGTGGGAGGACTGAAGCTTTCTTT,CASSHRGGRTEAFF,.,TRBV5-6,.,TRBJ1-1
TGCGCCAGCAGCTTGGGGAGCGGGGGGATCACAGATACGCAGTATTTT,CASSLGSGGITDTQYF,TRBD2,TRBV5-1,.,TRBJ2-3
TGTGCCAGCAGGGGCGGGGGGGCCGTAGATACGCAGTATTTT,CASRGGGAVDTQYF,TRBD2,TRBV7-4,.,TRBJ2-3
TGTGCCAGCAGCTCCTACCGGGAGACCCAGTACTTC,CASSSYRETQYF,.,TRBV7-9,.,TRBJ2-5
TGTGCCAGCAGTTACTCGGTAGCGGGGTATTCCAATGAGCAGTTCTTC,CASSYSVAGYSNEQFF,TRBD2,TRBV6-5,few,TRBJ2-1
TGTGCATCTGGGGGCCAAGGGGATACGCAGTATTTT,CASGGQGDTQYF,.,TRBV25-1,.,TRBJ2-3
TGTGCCAGTCGCGAGAAGAACACCGGGGAGCTGTTTTTT,CASREKNTGELFF,.,TRBV25-1,.,TRBJ2-2
TGTGCCAGCACCCTCGGACACATCAATCAGCCCCAGCATTTT,CASTLGHINQPQHF,.,TRBV7-2,.,TRBJ1-5
TGTGCCAGCAGCCTCGGGTACAATCAGCCCCAGCATTTT,CASSLGYNQPQHF,.,TRBV7-3,.,TRBJ1-5
TGTGCCAGCAGCTATGGCGGGGGGCGCGGTGATGGCTACACCTTC,CASSYGGGRGDGYTF,.,TRBV7-9,.,TRBJ1-2
TGCGCCAGCAGGGACAGGGAAGATGGGACCCAGTACTTC,CASRDREDGTQYF,TRBD1,TRBV5-1,few,TRBJ2-5
TGTGCCTGGAGGCGAGACAGTTTCACTGAAGCTTTCTTT,CAWRRDSFTEAFF,.,TRBV30,few,TRBJ1-1